The 28 T cell receptor beta chains presented below share a single source sample, sequenced in a study of blood T cell repertoires in COVID-19 (dated by TCRdb to 2018 to 2020). Library preparation was by the immunoSEQ multiplex PCR assay. Imported from immuneACCESS, the table was reduced by TCRdb to in-frame sequences with V and J called. These copies leave out some clones; in studies compared against another copy, an unresolved V gene accounts for under half, and the cause of the remainder is not known. A total of about 130,000 clones appear in this sample, around 90% of them only once. The ten largest clones take up approximately 4.6% of the sample. Sequenced input: peripheral blood. These receptor sequences come from a man aged 55 to 70 with COVID-19, enrolled during active disease.

This chain connects TRBV30 to TRBJ1-4; 9 positions agree with TRBD1. The V and J ends lost 8 bases and 4 bases, in that order; junction bases with no gene match: 2. The CDR3 has 12 residues. From germline, CDR1 is GTSNPN and CDR2 SVGIG (reference sequence). CDR3 bases: TGTGCCCGACAGGGGGGTAATGAAAAACTGTTTTTT. Protein sequence: CARQGGNEKLFF.

This clone was detected once. The J gene is TRBJ1-1, the V gene TRBV5-1; D might be TRBD1 (5 bases). The CDR3 is 14 amino acids. Deletions cut 4 bases from V and 1 base from J, with 11 bases between. The germline V gene has CDR1 SGHRS and CDR2 YFSETQ. The CDR3 loop is CASSQGPQNTEAFF. As DNA, the CDR3 is TGCGCCAGCAGCCAGGGCCCCCAGAACACTGAAGCTTTCTTT.

The chain links TRBV5-1 to TRBJ1-1, with D possibly being TRBD1 (5 bases). V was cut by 0 bases and J by 1 base, with 10 bases left in between. Germline V gene data show CDR1 as SGHRS and CDR2 as YFSETQ. The CDR3 covers 15 residues. The CDR3 sequence: CASSLVPGQNTEAFF. DNA for the CDR3: TGCGCCAGCAGCTTGGTGCCAGGGCAGAACACTGAAGCTTTCTTT.

The chain is built from TRBV4-2 and TRBJ1-5; 10 bases match TRBD1. V gave up 0 bases and J gave up 4 bases; unmatched junction bases: 3. This CDR3 has 16 residues. The germline gives CDR1 LGHNA, CDR2 YNFKEQ. CDR3 in DNA: TGTGCCAGCAGCCAAGATCGGGGACAGGGGAATCAGCCCCAGCATTTT. Translating it yields CASSQDRGQGNQPQHF.

This clone was seen once. The CDR3 nucleotides are TGTGCCAGCCATTGGGGAGGGGCATCCGGGGAGCTGTTTTTT. It translates to CASHWGGASGELFF. V usage is TRBV11-2 and J usage is TRBJ2-2; 7 nucleotides agree with TRBD2. Germline V lookup: CDR1 SGHAT, CDR2 FQNNGV. Trimming at V came to 8 bases and at J to 6 bases, leaving 9 bases not matched to a gene. The CDR3 loop spans 14 amino acids.

The chain recombines TRBV20-1 with TRBJ1-1; D possibly corresponds to TRBD1 (6 bases). Germline CDR1 reads DFQATT; CDR2 reads SNEGSKA (reference sequence). The CDR3 is 10 residues long. The germline V and J ends were trimmed by 6 bases and 8 bases, with 10 bases remaining between them. CDR3 sequence (DNA): TGCAGTGCCGAAGGGACAGAAGCTTTCTTT. This gives the protein CSAEGTEAFF.

The chain is built from TRBV7-3 and TRBJ2-5; D might be TRBD2 (5 bases). The V end was cut by 6 bases, the J end by 4 bases, with 12 bases between. The CDR3 runs 13 residues. Germline loops: CDR1 SGHTA, CDR2 FQGTGA. In DNA, the CDR3 is TGTGCCAGCAGTTATAGCGACCGAGAGACCCAGTACTTC. Residues: CASSYSDRETQYF.

This chain joins TRBV5-4 and TRBJ1-1; possibly TRBD1 for D (5 bases). Trimming took off 0 bases at V and 5 bases at J, with 14 bases between the two ends. Germline V gene data show CDR1 as SGHNT and CDR2 as YYREEE (reference sequence). This CDR3 is built from 15 residues. CDR3 amino acids: CASSLAGGIRTEAFF. CDR3 bases: TGTGCCAGCAGCTTGGCCGGGGGAATTCGGACTGAAGCTTTCTTT. Full variable domain (rest looked up from reference TRBV5-4 and TRBJ1-1): ETGVTQSPTHLIKTRGQQVTLRCSSQSGHNTVSWYQQALGQGPQFIFQYYREEENGRGNFPPRFSGLQFPNYSSELNVNALELDDSALYLCASSLAGGIRTEAFFGQGTRLTVV.

The chain couples TRBV6-5 to TRBJ1-1; 7 positions agree with TRBD1. The CDR3 is 14 residues long. V trimming: 7 bases; J trimming: 7 bases; junction bases outside the gene matches: 12. CDR1 and CDR2 (germline): MNHEY, SVGAGI. The CDR3: CASTRTGRVGEAFF. The CDR3 coding sequence is TGTGCCAGCACTAGGACAGGTCGGGTCGGTGAAGCTTTCTTT.

The CDR3 sequence: CASSLTGLARNTGELFF. DNA for the CDR3: TGTGCCAGCAGTTTAACGGGACTAGCAAGGAACACCGGGGAGCTGTTTTTT. The V call is TRBV28, the J call TRBJ2-2, with 9 bases aligning to TRBD2. Trimming removed 2 bases from V and 1 base from J; junction bases left unmatched: 5. The CDR3 consists of 17 residues. The V gene's germline CDR1 is MDHEN and CDR2 SYDVKM. Supplemented by reference TRBV28 and TRBJ2-2, the full variable domain reads DVKVTQSSRYLVKRTGEKVFLECVQDMDHENMFWYRQDPGLGLRLIYFSYDVKMKEKGDIPEGYSVSREKKERFSLILESASTNQTSMYLCASSLTGLARNTGELFFGEGSRLTVL.

This clone was seen more than once but under ten times. This chain connects TRBV19 to TRBJ2-3; D is possibly TRBD2 (5 bases). Trimming left V 3 bases short and J 5 bases short, with 9 bases between. The CDR3 runs to 13 residues. Germline lookup yields CDR1 LNHDA and CDR2 SQIVND (reference sequence). The CDR3 sequence: CASSITRRDTQYF. CDR3 bases: TGTGCCAGTAGTATTACTAGAAGAGATACGCAGTATTTT.

This clone was picked up one time. V is TRBV12-3 or TRBV12-4 and J is TRBJ2-2; 7 bases are shared with TRBD1. The CDR3 runs 13 residues. The V and J ends lost 5 bases and 8 bases, in that order; junction bases with no gene match: 5. CDR3 DNA: TGTGCCAGCAGTACCTCCAGGGGGGGGGAGCTGTTTTTT. This codes for CASSTSRGGELFF.

CDR3: CASSYLPRGGGVETQYF. The CDR3 coding sequence is TGTGCCAGCAGTTACCTGCCCCGGGGGGGCGGAGTGGAGACCCAGTACTTC. The chain uses TRBV6-2 or TRBV6-3 and TRBJ2-5; 8 bases fit TRBD2. The germline gives CDR1 MNHEY, CDR2 SVGEGT. The junction had 13 bases not matched to a gene; V was cut back by 2 bases and J by 5 bases. There are 17 residues in the CDR3.

The chain carries TRBV30 and TRBJ1-6; TRBD1 matches at 11 bases. The germline CDR1 and CDR2 sequences are GTSNPN and SVGIG (reference sequence). V gave up 4 bases and J gave up 7 bases; unmatched junction bases: 3. The CDR3 extends over 14 amino acids. The CDR3 sequence is CAWTGTGGNSPLHF. CDR3 bases: TGTGCCTGGACCGGGACAGGGGGAAATTCACCCCTCCACTTT.

The chain has TRBV7-9 and TRBJ1-1; 7 positions match TRBD1. V gave up 6 bases and J gave up 1 base; unmatched junction bases: 11. Germline V gene data show CDR1 as SEHNR and CDR2 as FQNEAQ (reference sequence). The CDR3 consists of 16 residues. This chain's CDR3 is CASRPIPTGSNTEAFF. The CDR3 region has the DNA TGTGCCAGCAGGCCGATCCCGACAGGGTCGAACACTGAAGCTTTCTTT. The variable domain in full, with the rest retrieved from reference TRBV7-9 and TRBJ1-1, is DTGVSQNPRHKITKRGQNVTFRCDPISEHNRLYWYRQTLGQGPEFLTYFQNEAQLEKSRLLSDRFSAERPKGSFSTLEIQRTEQGDSAMYLCASRPIPTGSNTEAFFGQGTRLTVV.

The chain has TRBV5-1 and TRBJ1-1; D gene unclear. This CDR3 has 16 residues. Per germline, CDR1 SGHRS and CDR2 YFSETQ. The V end was cut by 0 bases, the J end by 1 base, with 13 bases between. CDR3 nucleotide sequence: TGCGCCAGCAGCTTGGGCCCAGGTTCGGCGAACACTGAAGCTTTCTTT. This translates into CASSLGPGSANTEAFF.

CDR3 region: CAWSGGQDNSPLHF. CDR3 in DNA: TGTGCCTGGAGTGGGGGACAGGATAATTCACCCCTCCACTTT. The chain employs TRBV30 and TRBJ1-6; TRBD1 matches 8 bases. Germline assignment: CDR1 GTSNPN and CDR2 SVGIG (reference sequence). This CDR3 is 14 amino acids long. V shed 1 base and J 5 bases; nucleotides not matched to a gene: 1.

V gene TRBV7-2 combines with J gene TRBJ2-1; 8 bases fit TRBD2. Looked up from germline, CDR1 is SGHTA and CDR2 is FQGNSA. There are 13 residues in the CDR3. The junction had 10 bases not matched to a gene; V was cut back by 9 bases and J by 9 bases. DNA of the CDR3: TGTGCCAGTACCGGGGGGGGCTACGGTGAGCAGTTCTTC. Protein sequence: CASTGGGYGEQFF.

This chain connects TRBV11-2 to TRBJ2-7; 7 bases are a match to TRBD1. The J segment lost 1 base and the V segment lost 1 base, leaving 4 bases of the junction unmatched. Germline V gene lookup returns CDR1 SGHAT and CDR2 FQNNGV. The CDR3 totals 15 residues. The CDR3 sequence is CASSLALGQSYEQYF. Here the CDR3 DNA reads TGTGCCAGCAGCTTAGCGTTGGGACAGTCCTACGAGCAGTACTTC.

The chain combines TRBV5-8 with TRBJ2-7; D may be TRBD2 (5 bases). Trimming took off 4 bases at V and 2 bases at J, with 13 bases between the two ends. The CDR3 has 14 residues. CDR1 and CDR2 from the germline V gene are SGHTS and YDEGEE. Here the CDR3 DNA reads TGTGCCAGCAGCCGAAGAGGGCAGACCTACGAGCAGTACTTC. Encoded protein: CASSRRGQTYEQYF.

The CDR3 loop reads CASTPNRGPYGYTF. The CDR3, as DNA: TGTGCCAGCACCCCGAACAGGGGGCCGTATGGCTACACCTTC. V and J are TRBV6-5 and TRBJ1-2; 9 bases agree with TRBD1. CDR1 is MNHEY and CDR2 is SVGAGI in the germline V gene. The CDR3 consists of 14 residues. With V trimmed by 7 bases and J by 5 bases, 8 bases remained unmatched.

The chain joins TRBV30 to TRBJ2-1; no reliable D call. The ends were cut back, 5 bases at V and 0 bases at J, with 11 bases in the middle. CDR3 length equals 14 residues. The germline V gene has CDR1 GTSNPN and CDR2 SVGIG (reference sequence). Here the CDR3 DNA reads TGTGCCTGGCTAACTAAGAGCTCCTACAATGAGCAGTTCTTC. This encodes CAWLTKSSYNEQFF. Filled out from reference TRBV30 and TRBJ2-1, the complete variable domain reads SQTIHQWPATLVQPVGSPLSLECTVEGTSNPNLYWYRQAAGRGLQLLFYSVGIGQISSEVPQNLSASRPQDRQFILSSKKLLLSDSGFYLCAWLTKSSYNEQFFGPGTRLTVL.

This chain joins TRBV7-9 and TRBJ1-3, with D perhaps matching TRBD1 (6 bases). Trimming took 5 bases from V and 3 from J, leaving 11 bases between them. This CDR3 comprises 14 residues. Germline V gene data show CDR1 as SEHNR and CDR2 as FQNEAQ (reference sequence). CDR3 loop: CASSTRGGGNTIYF. CDR3 DNA sequence: TGTGCCAGCAGCACCAGGGGCGGTGGAAACACCATATATTTT. The entire variable domain, with the rest obtained from reference TRBV7-9 and TRBJ1-3, is as follows: DTGVSQNPRHKITKRGQNVTFRCDPISEHNRLYWYRQTLGQGPEFLTYFQNEAQLEKSRLLSDRFSAERPKGSFSTLEIQRTEQGDSAMYLCASSTRGGGNTIYFGEGSWLTVV.

A few counts support this clone. The V call is TRBV4-3, the J call TRBJ2-7, with D possibly matching TRBD2 (6 bases). Trimming took off 0 bases at V and 6 bases at J, with 15 bases between the two ends. This CDR3 spans 15 amino acids. CDR1 is LGHNA, CDR2 YSLEER, per germline. The CDR3 is CASSQDFGTPGEQYF. The CDR3 DNA sequence: TGCGCCAGCAGCCAAGATTTTGGGACTCCAGGCGAGCAGTACTTC.

V is TRBV9 and J is TRBJ1-2; perhaps TRBD1 as D (5 bases). Germline lookup yields CDR1 SGDLS and CDR2 YYNGEE. V was trimmed by 0 bases and J by 3 bases, leaving 9 bases between them. CDR3 length: 14 residues. In nucleotides, the CDR3 is TGTGCCAGCAGCGTAGGGACAAGCCACTATGGCTACACCTTC. Translating it yields CASSVGTSHYGYTF.

The chain carries TRBV30 and TRBJ2-1; 12 nucleotides align to TRBD1. The CDR3 extends over 15 amino acids. The trim removed 5 bases at V and 8 bases at J, leaving 10 bases unmatched. The germline gives CDR1 GTSNPN, CDR2 SVGIG (reference sequence). The CDR3 sequence is CAWGRGTGGNYEQFF. DNA of the CDR3: TGTGCCTGGGGGAGAGGGACAGGGGGCAACTATGAGCAGTTCTTC.

The chain combines TRBV7-9 with TRBJ2-2; TRBD2 matches at 14 bases. The CDR3 has 16 amino acids. CDR1 is SEHNR and CDR2 is FQNEAQ in the germline V gene (reference sequence). V trimming: 6 bases; J trimming: 6 bases; junction bases outside the gene matches: 6. CDR3 nucleotides: TGTGCCAGCAGACCGACTAGCGGGAGGGCCTCCGGGGAGCTGTTTTTT. It specifies CASRPTSGRASGELFF.

The V gene is TRBV27, the J gene TRBJ1-2; 11 bases match TRBD1. The V gene's germline CDR1 is MNHEY and CDR2 SMNVEV (reference sequence). The junction had 9 bases not matched to a gene; V was cut back by 10 bases and J by 8 bases. The CDR3 has 13 amino acids. In DNA, the CDR3 is TGTGCCACCAAAGGACAGGGGGCAGGAGGCTACACCTTC. This gives the protein CATKGQGAGGYTF.